This T cell receptor (beta chain) was obtained from a study of T cell changes during pregnancy in multiple sclerosis. TCRdb's copy holds only in-frame clones and misses some; the assay was immunoSEQ multiplex PCR. Here the sample spans just over 65,000 clones, about 89% being singletons. The CDR3 spans 14 residues. The V gene lost 5 bases and the J gene lost 5 bases, with 15 bases spanning the gap. Per the germline V gene, CDR1 is PRHDT and CDR2 is FYEKMQ (reference sequence). In its sample, this clone was seen a few times. The genes are TRBV13 and TRBJ1-1, with D perhaps TRBD1 (6 bases). The source of this sequence is a female donor with multiple sclerosis, enrolled in a pregnancy study. The specimen comprised peripheral blood, sampled in the second trimester of pregnancy. In DNA form, the CDR3 reads TGTGCCAGCAGCCAGACAGGCCGAAAGACTGAAGCTTTCTTT. Protein sequence: CASSQTGRKTEAFF.